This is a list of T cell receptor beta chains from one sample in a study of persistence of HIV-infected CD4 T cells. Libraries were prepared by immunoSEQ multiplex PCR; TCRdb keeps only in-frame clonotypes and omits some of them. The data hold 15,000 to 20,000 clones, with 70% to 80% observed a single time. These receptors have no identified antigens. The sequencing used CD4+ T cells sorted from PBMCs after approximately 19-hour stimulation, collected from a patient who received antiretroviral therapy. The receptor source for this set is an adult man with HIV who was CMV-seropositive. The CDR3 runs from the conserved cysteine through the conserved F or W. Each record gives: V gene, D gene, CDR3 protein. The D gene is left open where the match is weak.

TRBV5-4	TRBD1	CASSVDRAGELFF
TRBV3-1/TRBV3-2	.	CASSQYRVEMTGGYTF
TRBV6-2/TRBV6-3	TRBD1	CASSNRGSNNSPLHF
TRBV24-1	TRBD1	CATSDPAGTAYGYTF
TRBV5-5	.	CASSYREGPYEQYF
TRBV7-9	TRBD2	CASSSRGLAANTGELFF
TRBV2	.	CASSGHNEQFF
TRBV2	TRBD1	CASSRDRVYEQYF
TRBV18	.	CASSPTRGRTEAFF
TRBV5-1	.	CASRRTVNTEAFF
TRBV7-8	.	CASSLVGGGGSGNTIYF
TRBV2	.	CASSVTDADEQFF
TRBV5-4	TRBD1	CASSLGQGGNTGELFF
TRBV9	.	CASSVAGTSNEQYF
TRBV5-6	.	CASSLVAAEKLFF
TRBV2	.	CASRVVVGTEAFF
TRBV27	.	CASSLSGGSSYNEQFF
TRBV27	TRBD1	CASSFSPGQSSSPLHF
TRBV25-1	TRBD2	CASSGVSGGVSFKQYF
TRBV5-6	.	CASSSHHEQYF
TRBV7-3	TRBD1	CASRLDRDTEAFF
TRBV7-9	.	CASSLNSPLHF
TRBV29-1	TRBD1	CSVKPGTGGDEQYF
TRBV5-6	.	CASSSLKANYGYTF
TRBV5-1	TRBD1	CASSLTQGGNTEAFF
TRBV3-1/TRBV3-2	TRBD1	CASSQGQGAYTEAFF
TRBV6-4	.	CASSDRGGLYNEQFF
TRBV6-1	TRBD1	CASSEGGTGTTGELFF
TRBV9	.	CASSDGTFNQPQHF
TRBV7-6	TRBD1	CASSLMSGGTGELFF
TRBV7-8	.	CASSRPGPDETQYF
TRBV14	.	CASSQSLEQYF
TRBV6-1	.	CASSEQGVGDQPQHF
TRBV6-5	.	CASSYNRGGGYEQYF
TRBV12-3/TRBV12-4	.	CASSFRSMGQFF
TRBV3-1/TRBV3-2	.	CASSNRVDTQYF
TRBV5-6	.	CASSLSGVHQPQHF
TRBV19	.	CASSMGEVHEQYF
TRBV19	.	CASSNKGPAASGANVLTF
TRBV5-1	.	CASSSSVTGRFTYEQYF
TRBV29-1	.	CSVVMGPLQTEAFF
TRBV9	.	CASSGSGTYNSPLHF
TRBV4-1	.	CASSQAGLGGYTF
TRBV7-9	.	CASSLARGRGEKLFF
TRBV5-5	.	CASSFGQGLPSTDTQYF
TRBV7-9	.	CASSPQGGRMGSSYNEQFF
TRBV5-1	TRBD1	CASSVRTGMSNQPQHF
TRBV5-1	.	CASRGGVQETQYF
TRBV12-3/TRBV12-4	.	CASSSREGTEAFF
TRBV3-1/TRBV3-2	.	CASSLVGTEAFF
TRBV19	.	CASSTGSGGNTIYF
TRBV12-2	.	CASRLRGQIAGNTIYF
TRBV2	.	CASSRLPLGPNQNTEAFF
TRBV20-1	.	CSAPRGQETFF
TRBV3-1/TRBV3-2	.	CASSPYLMNTEAFF
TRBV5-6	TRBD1	CASSLSPGTGEGYTF
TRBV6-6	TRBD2	CASSGAGGKGNEQFF
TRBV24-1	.	CATSTGRSTGELFF
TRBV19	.	CASSIGGGGNTIYF